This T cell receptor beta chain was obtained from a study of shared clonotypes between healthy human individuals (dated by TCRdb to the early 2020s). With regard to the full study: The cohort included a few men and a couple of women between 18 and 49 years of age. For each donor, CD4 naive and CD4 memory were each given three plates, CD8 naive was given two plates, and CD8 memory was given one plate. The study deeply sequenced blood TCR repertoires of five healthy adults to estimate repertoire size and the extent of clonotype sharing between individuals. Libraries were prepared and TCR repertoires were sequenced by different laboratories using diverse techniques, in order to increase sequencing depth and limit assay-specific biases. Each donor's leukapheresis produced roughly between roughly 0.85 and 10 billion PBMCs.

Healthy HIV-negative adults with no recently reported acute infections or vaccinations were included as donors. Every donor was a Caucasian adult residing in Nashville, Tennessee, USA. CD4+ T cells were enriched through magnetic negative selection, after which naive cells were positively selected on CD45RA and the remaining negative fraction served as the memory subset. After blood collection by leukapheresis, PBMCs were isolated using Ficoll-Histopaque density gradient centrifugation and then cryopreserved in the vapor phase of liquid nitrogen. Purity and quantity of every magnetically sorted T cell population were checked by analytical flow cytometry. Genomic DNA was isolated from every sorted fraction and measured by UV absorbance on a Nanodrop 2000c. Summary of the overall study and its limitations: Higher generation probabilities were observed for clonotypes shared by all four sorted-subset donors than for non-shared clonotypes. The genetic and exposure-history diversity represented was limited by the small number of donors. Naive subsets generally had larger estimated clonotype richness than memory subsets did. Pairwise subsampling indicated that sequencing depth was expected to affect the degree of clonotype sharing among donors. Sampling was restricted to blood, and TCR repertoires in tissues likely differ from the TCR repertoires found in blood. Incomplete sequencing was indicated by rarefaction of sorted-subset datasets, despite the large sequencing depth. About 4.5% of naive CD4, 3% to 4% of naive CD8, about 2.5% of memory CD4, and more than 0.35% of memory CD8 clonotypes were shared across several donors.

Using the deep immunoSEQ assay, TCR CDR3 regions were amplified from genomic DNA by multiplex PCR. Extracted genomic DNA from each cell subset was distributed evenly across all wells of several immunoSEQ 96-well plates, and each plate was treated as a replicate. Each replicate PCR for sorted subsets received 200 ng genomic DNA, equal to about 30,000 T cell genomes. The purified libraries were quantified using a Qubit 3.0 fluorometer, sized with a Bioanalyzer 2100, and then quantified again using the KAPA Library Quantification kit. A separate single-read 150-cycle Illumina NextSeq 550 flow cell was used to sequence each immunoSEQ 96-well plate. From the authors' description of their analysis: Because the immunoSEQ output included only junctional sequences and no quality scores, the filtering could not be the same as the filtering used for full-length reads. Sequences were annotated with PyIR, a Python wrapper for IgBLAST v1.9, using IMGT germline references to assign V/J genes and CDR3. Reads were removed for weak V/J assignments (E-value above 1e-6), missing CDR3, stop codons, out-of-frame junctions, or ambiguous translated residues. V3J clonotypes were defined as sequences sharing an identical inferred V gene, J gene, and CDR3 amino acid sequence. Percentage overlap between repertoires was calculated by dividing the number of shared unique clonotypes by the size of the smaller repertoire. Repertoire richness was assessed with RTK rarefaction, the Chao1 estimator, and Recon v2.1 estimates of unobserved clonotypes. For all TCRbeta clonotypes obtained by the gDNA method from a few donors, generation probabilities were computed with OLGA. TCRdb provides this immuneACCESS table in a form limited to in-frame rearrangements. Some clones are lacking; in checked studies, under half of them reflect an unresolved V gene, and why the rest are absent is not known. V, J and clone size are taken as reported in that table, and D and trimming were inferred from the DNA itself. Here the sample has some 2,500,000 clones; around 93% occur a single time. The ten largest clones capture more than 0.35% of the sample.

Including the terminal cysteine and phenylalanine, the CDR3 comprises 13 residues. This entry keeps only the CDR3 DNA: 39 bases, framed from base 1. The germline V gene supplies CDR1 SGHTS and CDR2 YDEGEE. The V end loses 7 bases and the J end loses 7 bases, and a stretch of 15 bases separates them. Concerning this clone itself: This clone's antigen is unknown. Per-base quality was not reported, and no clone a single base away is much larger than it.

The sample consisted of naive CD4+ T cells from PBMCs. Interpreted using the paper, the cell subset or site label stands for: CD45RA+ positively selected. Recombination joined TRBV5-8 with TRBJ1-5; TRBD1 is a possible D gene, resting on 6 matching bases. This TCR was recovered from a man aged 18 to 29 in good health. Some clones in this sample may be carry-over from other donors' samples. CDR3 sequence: CASDGGLGQPQHF. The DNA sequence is TGTGCCAGCGATGGGGGCCTCGGGCAGCCCCAGCATTTT.